The 16 T cell receptor beta chains given below trace back to one sample, sequenced in a study of Graves' ophthalmopathy and Graves' hyperthyroidism. CDR3 regions of TCR beta were amplified from RNA transcripts. An opening RT-PCR round employed HTBI primers and preceded a second-round multiplex PCR. TCRdb fed the multiplex PCR reads into MiXCR, producing one record per CDR3 protein. Found here are around 400,000 distinct CDR3 sequences, 20% to 25% of them singletons; the top ten hold roughly 3%. Sequenced input: peripheral blood. These receptors were taken from a woman aged 18-29 years with stable Graves' hyperthyroidism.

DNA of the CDR3: TGTGCCAGCAGTCCGGGACGCAACCTAAGGGGCTACACCTTC. Translated: CASSPGRNLRGYTF. The rearrangement uses TRBV27 and TRBJ1-2; D possibly corresponds to TRBD1 (5 bases). The CDR3 has 14 amino acids. Germline V lookup: CDR1 MNHEY, CDR2 SMNVEV (reference sequence). Trimming shortened V by 5 bases and J by 8 bases, and 18 bases separated the two germline ends.

The chain couples TRBV28 to TRBJ1-2; 11 bases line up with TRBD1. After removal of 5 bases from V and 6 bases from J, the junction contained 8 bases not matched to a gene. This CDR3 comprises 15 residues. Germline values: CDR1 MDHEN, CDR2 SYDVKM. The chain's CDR3 is CASSPRTGGANGYTF. The CDR3 DNA sequence: TGTGCCAGCAGTCCCCGGACAGGGGGCGCGAATGGCTACACCTTC.

This clonotype was seen repeatedly, ten times or more. The V and J genes are TRBV2 and TRBJ1-5; weak D call: TRBD1 (5 bases). The CDR3 is 14 residues long. V lost 5 bases, J lost 0 bases, and 8 bases lay in between. Germline-derived CDR1 and CDR2 are SNHLY and FYNNEI. CDR3 region: CASSRTNSNQPQHF. CDR3 nucleotides: TGTGCCAGCAGTAGGACAAATAGCAATCAGCCCCAGCATTTT.

This clonotype was observed at least ten times. The CDR3, as DNA: TGTGCCAGCAGTTACTCTGAGCAAGAGACCCAGTACTTC. It specifies CASSYSEQETQYF. This chain uses TRBV6-5 with TRBJ2-5; D unresolved. V lost 0 bases, J lost 2 bases, and 4 bases lay in between. CDR1 and CDR2 (germline): MNHEY, SVGAGI. The CDR3 runs to 13 residues.

Many counts were recorded for this clonotype. The genes are TRBV25-1 and TRBJ2-2; 10 bases align to TRBD1. The J segment lost 7 bases and the V segment lost 4 bases, leaving 6 bases of the junction unmatched. The length of the CDR3 is 15 residues. In germline, CDR1 is MGHDK, CDR2 SYGVNS. The chain's CDR3 is CASSARQGAGGELFF. The CDR3 DNA is TGTGCCAGCAGTGCGAGACAGGGGGCGGGCGGGGAGCTGTTTTTT.

This clonotype has ten or more counts. V gene TRBV12-3 or TRBV12-4 combines with J gene TRBJ2-7, with a possible D match to TRBD1 (5 bases). Trimming removed 2 bases from V and 2 bases from J, with 13 bases in between. This CDR3 contains 15 residues. Written as DNA, the CDR3 is TGTGCCAGCAGTTTAATAATCGCAGGGCCCTACGAGCAGTACTTC. It yields the protein CASSLIIAGPYEQYF.

This clonotype was detected ten times or more. The V call is TRBV30, the J call TRBJ2-7; weak D call: TRBD1 (5 bases). Germline loops: CDR1 GTSNPN, CDR2 SVGIG (reference sequence). CDR3 length equals 13 residues. V lost 7 bases, J lost 0 bases, and 13 bases lay in between. CDR3 amino acids: CALGRQSSYEQYF. As DNA, the CDR3 is TGTGCCTTGGGAAGACAGAGCTCCTACGAGCAGTACTTC.

This clonotype was counted many times. This CDR3 is CASSLVGPNIQYF. CDR3 DNA: TGTGCCAGCAGTTTAGTTGGTCCAAACATTCAGTACTTC. The chain carries TRBV28 and TRBJ2-4; D ambiguous. The CDR3 totals 13 residues. Trimming took 2 bases from V and 6 from J, leaving 8 bases between them. The germline gives CDR1 MDHEN, CDR2 SYDVKM.

The chain's CDR3 is CASSYLAGQETQYF. The CDR3 DNA follows: TGTGCCAGCAGTTACCTTGCGGGACAAGAGACCCAGTACTTC. The chain combines TRBV6-5 with TRBJ2-5; possibly TRBD2 for D (6 bases). Germline V gives CDR1 MNHEY, CDR2 SVGAGI. V lost 2 bases and J lost 2, with 9 bases in between. The CDR3 length is 14 residues.

The chain employs TRBV28 and TRBJ2-5; D possibly corresponds to TRBD2 (7 bases). The CDR3 extends over 16 amino acids. Germline CDR1 is MDHEN and CDR2 is SYDVKM. V lost 6 bases to trimming and J lost 5 bases, with 22 bases between them. In nucleotides, the CDR3 is TGTGCCAGCAGGACACTACAGGGAGTGCGGGGGGAGACCCAGTACTTC. Translation: CASRTLQGVRGETQYF.

This clonotype was recorded at least ten times. The V gene is TRBV4-1, the J gene TRBJ1-2; TRBD1 matches at 8 bases. V was pared by 8 bases and J by 5 bases, with 16 bases of the junction left unmatched. CDR1 is MGHRA, CDR2 YSYEKL, per germline. The CDR3 covers 16 residues. The CDR3 loop is CASGKRHGQGDYGYTF. In DNA form, the CDR3 reads TGCGCCAGCGGAAAAAGGCATGGACAGGGAGATTATGGCTACACCTTC.

This clonotype has only a few counts. The V call is TRBV6-1, the J call TRBJ2-7; D gene uncertain. Germline V gene lookup returns CDR1 MNHNS and CDR2 SASEGT. The CDR3 has 14 amino acids. Written as DNA, the CDR3 is TGTGCTAGTATCTGGTCAGCCTCTTCCTACGAGCAGTACTTC. This translates into CASIWSASSYEQYF.

This clonotype was counted ten times or more. The rearrangement links TRBV9 to TRBJ2-7; perhaps TRBD2 as D (6 bases). The CDR3 loop spans 14 amino acids. Germline-derived CDR1 and CDR2 are SGDLS and YYNGEE. V lost 0 bases to trimming and J lost 3 bases, with 10 bases between them. CDR3 nucleotides: TGTGCCAGCAGCGTAGGACAGACTAGCTACGAGCAGTACTTC. Protein: CASSVGQTSYEQYF. The whole variable domain, filled in from reference TRBV9 and TRBJ2-7, reads DSGVTQTPKHLITATGQRVTLRCSPRSGDLSVYWYQQSLDQGLQFLIQYYNGEERAKGNILERFSAQQFPDLHSELNLSSLELGDSALYFCASSVGQTSYEQYFGPGTRLTVT.

This clonotype has a count of ten or more. The chain carries TRBV12-3 or TRBV12-4 and TRBJ1-1, with D maybe TRBD1 (5 bases). The CDR3 is 13 residues long. Trimming shortened V by 3 bases and J by 1 base, and 6 bases separated the two germline ends. In nucleotides, the CDR3 is TGTGCCAGCAGTTTGGGGGAGAACACTGAAGCTTTCTTT. It encodes CASSLGENTEAFF.

This clonotype was detected many times. The V and J genes are TRBV11-2 and TRBJ2-5; 7 positions agree with TRBD2. The V and J ends lost 1 base and 2 bases, in that order; junction bases with no gene match: 7. CDR1 and CDR2 from the germline V gene are SGHAT and FQNNGV. The CDR3 covers 16 residues. DNA of the CDR3: TGTGCCAGCAGCTTAGGGGCTAGCGGAGAACAAGAGACCCAGTACTTC. Translation gives CASSLGASGEQETQYF.

This clonotype occurred many times. The V gene is TRBV20-1, the J gene TRBJ2-7; D uncertain. Germline lookup yields CDR1 DFQATT and CDR2 SNEGSKA (reference sequence). The CDR3 consists of 17 residues. V lost 1 base and J 3 bases, leaving 22 bases between the germline ends. The CDR3 is CSARVGRWTQPNYEQYF. CDR3 bases: TGCAGTGCTAGAGTCGGGCGGTGGACCCAACCGAACTACGAGCAGTACTTC.